This T cell receptor (beta chain) derives from a study of PD-L1 blockade in urothelial cancer. Time point noted: peripheral blood 6 weeks after treatment start. The length of the CDR3 is 14 residues. CDR1 SGHTA and CDR2 FQGNSA come from the germline V gene. The ends lost 4 bases at V and 9 bases at J; junction bases unmatched: 6. The data were produced by immunoSEQ multiplex PCR, yet TCRdb's version contains in-frame clones alone and is incomplete. The sample includes about 30,000 clones, about four fifths of them seen just once. Sequences were derived from PBMCs, sampled around atezolizumab (anti-PD-L1) treatment. This sequence originates from a man aged 70-80 years with urothelial cancer. The chain is built from TRBV7-2 and TRBJ1-1, with TRBD1 matching 12 bases. DNA of the CDR3: TGTGCCAGCAGCTCCCCGGGACAGGGGGCACAAGCTTTCTTT. Translation: CASSSPGQGAQAFF.